This T cell receptor (beta chain) was identified in a study of PD-L1 blockade in urothelial cancer. Study summary: Timepoints chosen for blood analysis were 3 weeks (second dose) and 6 weeks after treatment start.

CDR1 MDHEN and CDR2 SYDVKM come from the germline V gene. Trimming cost V 7 bases and J 4 bases; bases outside gene matches: 8. This CDR3 region has 14 residues. Data came from immunoSEQ multiplex PCR; TCRdb stores just in-frame clones and leaves some out. The sample lists roughly 95,000 clones, roughly 84% occurring once. Time point here: pretreatment peripheral blood. Sample numbers ranged from 1 to 8 per patient, encompassing pretreatment and on-treatment collections. Remarks on this clone: Its target is not known.

Study-wide points: Tumor-associated clones in blood expanded more at 3 weeks in durable-benefit patients.

Sequenced material: PBMCs, taken around atezolizumab (anti-PD-L1) treatment. The TCR sequence derives from a man aged 55-75 years with urothelial cancer. The chain combines TRBV28 with TRBJ1-2, with 8 bases lining up with TRBD1. The CDR3 coding sequence is TGTGCCAGCACTAGACAGGGGCCGGTCTATGGCTACACCTTC. Its translation is CASTRQGPVYGYTF.